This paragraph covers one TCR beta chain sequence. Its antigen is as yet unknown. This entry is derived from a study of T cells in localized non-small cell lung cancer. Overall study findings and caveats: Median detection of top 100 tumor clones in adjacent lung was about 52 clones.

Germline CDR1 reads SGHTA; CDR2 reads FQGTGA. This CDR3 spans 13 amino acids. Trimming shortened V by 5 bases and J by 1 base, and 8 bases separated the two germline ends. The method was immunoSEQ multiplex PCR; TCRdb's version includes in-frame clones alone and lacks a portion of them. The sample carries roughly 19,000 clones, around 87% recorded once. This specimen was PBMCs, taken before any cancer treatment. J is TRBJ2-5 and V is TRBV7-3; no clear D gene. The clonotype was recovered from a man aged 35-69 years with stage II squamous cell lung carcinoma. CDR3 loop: CASSHRSQETQYF. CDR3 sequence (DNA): TGTGCCAGCAGCCACAGATCCCAAGAGACCCAGTACTTC.